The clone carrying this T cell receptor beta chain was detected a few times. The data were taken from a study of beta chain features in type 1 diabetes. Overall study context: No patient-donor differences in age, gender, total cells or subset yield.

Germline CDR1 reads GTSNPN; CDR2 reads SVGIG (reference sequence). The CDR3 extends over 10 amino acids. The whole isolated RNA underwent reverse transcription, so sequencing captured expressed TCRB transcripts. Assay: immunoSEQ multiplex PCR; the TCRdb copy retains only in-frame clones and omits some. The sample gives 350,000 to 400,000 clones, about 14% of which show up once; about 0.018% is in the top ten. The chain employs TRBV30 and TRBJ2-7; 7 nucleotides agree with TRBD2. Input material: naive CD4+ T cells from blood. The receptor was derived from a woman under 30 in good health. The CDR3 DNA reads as TGTGCGGGAGGGACCTACGAGCAGTACTTC. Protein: CAGGTYEQYF.